The 19 T cell receptor beta chains below come from one sample, sequenced in a study of CD8 T cells in ankylosing spondylitis. From the 5' RACE reads, TCRdb called clonotypes with MiXCR, one entry per CDR3 protein. The data show some 250,000 distinct CDR3 sequences, with approximately 9% seen just once and over 6.5% held by the top ten. The specimen sequenced was blood, either unsorted or a sorted T cell fraction (not recorded which). The receptors come from a male donor with ankylosing spondylitis or in good health (not recorded which).

This clonotype was recorded at least ten times. The chain recombines TRBV20-1 with TRBJ1-2, with D uncertain. V lost 7 bases and J 0 bases, leaving 9 bases between the germline ends. CDR1 is DFQATT and CDR2 is SNEGSKA in the germline V gene (reference sequence). The CDR3 covers 12 residues. CDR3 DNA sequence: TGCAGTGGGACCCAGTCTAACTATGGCTACACCTTC. Translation: CSGTQSNYGYTF.

Points on this clonotype: A read error may explain this, as a much larger clone is one base away. The chain carries TRBV12-3 or TRBV12-4 and TRBJ2-7; perhaps D is TRBD1 or TRBD2 (6 bases each). Trimming cost V 5 bases and J 5 bases, with 16 bases left between them. The CDR3 extends over 14 amino acids. The CDR3 region is CASSLGGRNHEQYF. The CDR3 DNA follows: TGTGCCAGCAGTCTGGGGGGCCGGAACCACGAGCAGTACTTC.

In this sample, this clonotype turned up many times. V and J are TRBV5-1 and TRBJ1-2; possibly TRBD1 for D (6 bases). The V gene's germline CDR1 is SGHRS and CDR2 YFSETQ. This CDR3 spans 15 amino acids. V was shortened by 4 bases and J by 7 bases, with 20 bases between the two germline ends. The CDR3 region is CASSLNPGVWGGYTF. In DNA form, the CDR3 reads TGCGCCAGCAGCCTCAATCCAGGGGTCTGGGGTGGCTACACCTTC.

This clonotype was observed many times. The rearrangement uses TRBV20-1 and TRBJ1-5, with TRBD1 identical over 8 bases. The CDR3 extends over 14 amino acids. Germline V gene sequence: CDR1 DFQATT, CDR2 SNEGSKA (reference sequence). Trimming took 6 bases from V and 3 from J; bases not matched to a gene: 7. CDR3 region: CSAEGDRLNQPQHF. The CDR3 region has the DNA TGCAGTGCGGAGGGGGACAGGCTCAATCAGCCCCAGCATTTT.

This clonotype was counted at least ten times. The chain joins TRBV20-1 to TRBJ1-6; D remains unclear. Per germline, CDR1 DFQATT and CDR2 SNEGSKA (reference sequence). V shed 3 bases and J shed 9 bases, with 12 bases lying between them. The CDR3 loop spans 13 amino acids. The CDR3 here is CSASADTGSPLHF. DNA of the CDR3: TGCAGTGCTAGCGCCGACACGGGTTCACCCCTCCACTTT.

The rearrangement links TRBV30 to TRBJ2-7; D perhaps matches TRBD1 (5 bases). CDR1 is GTSNPN and CDR2 is SVGIG in the germline V gene (reference sequence). V lost 3 bases, J lost 1 base, and 7 bases lay in between. The CDR3 is 12 amino acids. CDR3 coding DNA: TGTGCCTGGAGCCCAGGGTCCTACGAGCAGTACTTC. Translation gives CAWSPGSYEQYF.

This clonotype was observed at least ten times. The J gene is TRBJ1-1, the V gene TRBV12-3 or TRBV12-4; 7 bases match TRBD1. V was pared by 1 base and J by 3 bases, with 2 bases of the junction left unmatched. The CDR3 is 14 residues long. CDR3 in DNA: TGTGCCAGCAGTTTAGAGGGGGCGTACACTGAAGCTTTCTTT. Amino acid sequence: CASSLEGAYTEAFF.

Many counts were recorded for this clonotype. V and J are TRBV7-2 and TRBJ2-5; TRBD2 aligns across 12 bases. Germline V CDR1 and CDR2: SGHTA, FQGNSA. Trimming at V came to 3 bases and at J to 7 bases, leaving 6 bases not matched to a gene. This CDR3 comprises 15 residues. CDR3 coding DNA: TGTGCCAGCAGCTTGGCCCTAGCGGGAGGGGGGACCCAGTACTTC. Protein: CASSLALAGGGTQYF.

This clonotype was counted ten times or more. The J gene is TRBJ1-1, the V gene TRBV3-1, with D perhaps TRBD1 (5 bases). V was pared by 3 bases and J by 1 base, with 9 bases between. The CDR3 is 14 amino acids. Germline V lookup: CDR1 LGHDT, CDR2 YNNKEL (reference sequence). In DNA, the CDR3 is TGTGCCAGCAGCCACCGACAGAAGAACACTGAAGCTTTCTTT. Translating it yields CASSHRQKNTEAFF.

In its sample, this clonotype was seen many times. The rearrangement uses TRBV4-2 and TRBJ1-1; D perhaps matches TRBD1 (6 bases). The V gene lost 0 bases and the J gene lost 3 bases, with 11 bases spanning the gap. This CDR3 has 15 amino acids. In germline, CDR1 is LGHNA, CDR2 YNFKEQ. This chain's CDR3 is CASSQDSEGDTEAFF. The CDR3 region has the DNA TGTGCCAGCAGCCAAGATTCAGAGGGGGACACTGAAGCTTTCTTT.

This clonotype appeared many times. The chain is built from TRBV24-1 and TRBJ1-1; D not resolved. Looked up from germline, CDR1 is KGHDR and CDR2 is SFDVKD. Trimming shortened V by 2 bases and J by 0 bases, and 15 bases separated the two germline ends. The CDR3 is 17 residues long. Written as DNA, the CDR3 is TGTGCCACCAGTGATTCTCCGGGCCCTGGCATGAACACTGAAGCTTTCTTT. Encoded protein: CATSDSPGPGMNTEAFF.

In its sample, this clonotype was seen many times. The chain links TRBV18 to TRBJ2-1; 9 positions match TRBD1. The CDR3 totals 17 residues. Trimming cost V 1 base and J 8 bases; bases outside gene matches: 12. The germline V gene has CDR1 KGHSH and CDR2 LQKENI. CDR3 coding DNA: TGTGCCAGCTCACCACGGTATACAGGGGGCGTAGTCTATGAGCAGTTCTTC. It is translated as CASSPRYTGGVVYEQFF.

This clonotype was found a few times. The rearrangement links TRBV19 to TRBJ1-1; weak D call: TRBD1 (5 bases). Trimming cost V 6 bases and J 3 bases, with 8 bases left between them. The CDR3 consists of 12 residues. From germline, CDR1 is LNHDA and CDR2 SQIVND (reference sequence). The DNA of the CDR3 is TGTGCCAGTAGGGCAGGGTACACTGAAGCTTTCTTT. It translates to CASRAGYTEAFF.

This clonotype has a count of ten or more. V usage is TRBV5-6 and J usage is TRBJ2-3; a possible D gene is TRBD2 (6 bases). The V gene lost 4 bases and the J gene lost 0 bases, with 9 bases spanning the gap. Germline values: CDR1 SGHDT, CDR2 YYEEEE. CDR3 size: 14 residues. CDR3 in amino acids: CASSDSGSTDTQYF. The CDR3 DNA is TGTGCCAGCAGCGACAGCGGGAGCACAGATACGCAGTATTTT.

This clonotype was counted ten times or more. The chain recombines TRBV12-3 or TRBV12-4 with TRBJ1-2, with 8 bases that match TRBD1. CDR3 size: 14 residues. V was pared by 1 base and J by 7 bases, with 5 bases of the junction left unmatched. CDR3 protein: CASSLGQGAVGYTF. For the CDR3, the DNA is TGTGCCAGCAGTTTAGGCCAGGGGGCTGTTGGCTACACCTTC.

This clonotype was counted ten times or more. The gene calls are TRBV20-1 and TRBJ2-1; 7 bases agree with TRBD1. CDR1 and CDR2 (germline): DFQATT, SNEGSKA (reference sequence). This CDR3 has 13 residues. With 4 bases clipped from V and 8 bases from J, the junction kept 8 bases outside the gene matches. This CDR3 reads CSAKRDRLDEQFF. The CDR3 region has the DNA TGCAGTGCTAAAAGGGACAGATTGGATGAGCAGTTCTTC.

This clonotype was seen repeatedly, ten times or more. The chain recombines TRBV20-1 with TRBJ1-1, with 8 bases that match TRBD1. Germline CDR1 reads DFQATT; CDR2 reads SNEGSKA (reference sequence). After removal of 2 bases from V and 1 base from J, the junction contained 3 bases not matched to a gene. This CDR3 comprises 14 residues. CDR3 sequence reads: CSARQGAPNTEAFF. DNA of the CDR3: TGCAGTGCTAGACAGGGGGCCCCGAACACTGAAGCTTTCTTT.

Many counts were recorded for this clonotype. V and J are TRBV6-2 or TRBV6-3 and TRBJ1-1, with 12 bases identical to TRBD1. The J segment lost 1 base and the V segment lost 5 bases, leaving 5 bases of the junction unmatched. Germline-derived CDR1 and CDR2 are MNHEY and SVGEGT. The CDR3 has 16 residues. CDR3: CASSRGQGAENTEAFF. In DNA, the CDR3 is TGTGCCAGCAGTCGGGGACAGGGGGCAGAGAACACTGAAGCTTTCTTT.

This clonotype has at least ten counts. The chain combines TRBV6-1 with TRBJ2-5, with TRBD2 matching over 11 bases. The CDR3 has 14 amino acids. CDR1 MNHNS and CDR2 SASEGT come from the germline V gene. Trimming cost V 10 bases and J 2 bases; bases outside gene matches: 6. The CDR3 DNA reads TGTGCCAACGCACCTAGCGGGAGGCAAGAGACCCAGTACTTC. Its translation is CANAPSGRQETQYF.